This TCR beta chain was profiled in a study of identical twins. Study-wide results and caveats: Weaker excess twin sharing was observed in beta out-of-frame sequences. The authors noted that invariant MAIT and iNKT cells could partly confound zero-insertion analyses.

TCRdb re-analysed the 5' RACE reads in MiXCR, keeping a single row per CDR3 protein. The table includes about 890,000 distinct CDR3 sequences, approximately 13% detected once. As for this clonotype: Its matching antigen is unknown.

From germline, CDR1 is MGHRA and CDR2 YSYEKL. V was shortened by 3 bases and J by 6 bases, with 9 bases between the two germline ends. The CDR3 totals 12 residues. Separately, the same data were catalogued under a study of yellow fever vaccine responses in identical twins.

The sequencing sample was made of PBMCs. The TCR originated in a woman aged 18 to 35 in good health. The chain uses TRBV4-1 and TRBJ2-7; D is uncertain. CDR3 DNA sequence: TGCGCCAGCAGCCATCCCTGGGGCGAGCAGTACTTC. It codes for CASSHPWGEQYF.